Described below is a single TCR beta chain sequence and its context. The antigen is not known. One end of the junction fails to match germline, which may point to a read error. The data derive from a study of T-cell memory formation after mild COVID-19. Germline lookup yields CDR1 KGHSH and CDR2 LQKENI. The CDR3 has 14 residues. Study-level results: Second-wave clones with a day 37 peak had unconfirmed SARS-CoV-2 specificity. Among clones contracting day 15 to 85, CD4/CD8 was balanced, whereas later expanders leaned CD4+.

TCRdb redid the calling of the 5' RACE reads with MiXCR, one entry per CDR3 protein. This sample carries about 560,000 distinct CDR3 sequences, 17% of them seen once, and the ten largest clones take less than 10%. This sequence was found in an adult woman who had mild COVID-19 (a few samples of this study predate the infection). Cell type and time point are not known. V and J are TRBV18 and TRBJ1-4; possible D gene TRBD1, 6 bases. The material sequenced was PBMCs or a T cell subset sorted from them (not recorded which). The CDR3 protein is CASSPPGENEKLFF. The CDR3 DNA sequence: TGTGCCAGCTCCCCACCAGGGGAAAATGAAAAACTGTTTTTT. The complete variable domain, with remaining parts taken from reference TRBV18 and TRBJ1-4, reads NAGVMQNPRHLVRRRGQEARLRCSPMKGHSHVYWYRQLPEEGLKFMVYLQKENIIDESGMPKERFSAEFPKEGPSILRIQQVVRGDSAAYFCASSPPGENEKLFFGSGTQLSVL.